This T cell receptor (beta chain) originates from a study of T cells after yellow fever vaccination. Study results and caveats: Bulk-population clonotypes that are abundant could appear as contaminants in FACS-sorted repertoires. There was a small share of clonotypes that showed up in both the CD4 and CD8 compartments.

As TCR cDNA was made by 5'RACE template switching, a universal primer site and UMIs were added. TCRdb re-analysed the 5' RACE reads in MiXCR, keeping a single row per CDR3 protein. The sample lists roughly 100,000 distinct CDR3 sequences; about 8.8% were seen once. This clonotype has more than one count but fewer than ten. CDR1 is SGHTA, CDR2 FQGNSA, per germline. The CDR3 runs 14 residues. Trimming removed 4 bases from V and 0 bases from J, with 6 bases in between. This clonotype was obtained from a man in his late teens or twenties who received the YFV17D yellow fever vaccine. J is TRBJ2-2 and V is TRBV7-2; perhaps TRBD1 as D (5 bases). This material consisted of CD8+ T cells not binding an NS4B(214-222) dextramer, sorted from PBMCs, taken approximately 16 days after the first yellow fever vaccination. CDR3 region: CASSSTANTGELFF. As DNA, the CDR3 is TGTGCCAGCAGCTCGACAGCGAACACCGGGGAGCTGTTTTTT.